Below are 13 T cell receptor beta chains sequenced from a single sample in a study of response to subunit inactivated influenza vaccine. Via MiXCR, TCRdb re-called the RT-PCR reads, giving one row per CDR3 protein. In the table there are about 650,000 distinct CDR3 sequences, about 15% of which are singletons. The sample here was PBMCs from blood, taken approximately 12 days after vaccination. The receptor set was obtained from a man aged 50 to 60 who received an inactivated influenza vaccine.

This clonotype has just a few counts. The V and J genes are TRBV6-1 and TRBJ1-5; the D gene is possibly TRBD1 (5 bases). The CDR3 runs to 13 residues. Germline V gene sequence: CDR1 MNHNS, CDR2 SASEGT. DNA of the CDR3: TGTGGAGCAGGGAGTTATAGCAATCAGCCCCAGCATTTT. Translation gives CGAGSYSNQPQHF.

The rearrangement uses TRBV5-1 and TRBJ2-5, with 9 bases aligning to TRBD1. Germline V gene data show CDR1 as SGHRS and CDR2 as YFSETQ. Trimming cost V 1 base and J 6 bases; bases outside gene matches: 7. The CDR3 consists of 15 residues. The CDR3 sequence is CASSLSQGAAQTQYF. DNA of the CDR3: TGCGCCAGCAGCTTGTCACAGGGGGCCGCACAGACCCAGTACTTC. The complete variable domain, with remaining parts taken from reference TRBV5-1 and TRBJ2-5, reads KAGVTQTPRYLIKTRGQQVTLSCSPISGHRSVSWYQQTPGQGLQFLFEYFSETQRNKGNFPGRFSGRQFSNSRSEMNVSTLELGDSALYLCASSLSQGAAQTQYFGPGTRLLVL.

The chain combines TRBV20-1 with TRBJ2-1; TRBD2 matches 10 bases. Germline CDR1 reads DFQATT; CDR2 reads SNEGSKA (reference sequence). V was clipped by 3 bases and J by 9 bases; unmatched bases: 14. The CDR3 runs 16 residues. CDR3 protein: CSASSGGASGSSEQFF. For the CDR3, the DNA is TGCAGTGCTAGTAGTGGGGGGGCTAGCGGGAGTTCTGAGCAGTTCTTC.

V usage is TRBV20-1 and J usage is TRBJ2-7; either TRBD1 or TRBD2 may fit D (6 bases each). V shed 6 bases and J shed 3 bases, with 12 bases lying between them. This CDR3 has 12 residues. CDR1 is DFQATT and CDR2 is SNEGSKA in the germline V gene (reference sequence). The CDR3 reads CSANGGGYEQYF. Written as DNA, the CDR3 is TGCAGTGCAAACGGGGGCGGCTACGAGCAGTACTTC.

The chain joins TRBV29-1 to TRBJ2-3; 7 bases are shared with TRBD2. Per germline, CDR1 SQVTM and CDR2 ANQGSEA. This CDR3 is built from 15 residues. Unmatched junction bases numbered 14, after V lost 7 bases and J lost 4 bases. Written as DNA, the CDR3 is TGCAGCGGGTCTCCGGGACTAAGGGTCGCAGATACGCAGTATTTT. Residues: CSGSPGLRVADTQYF.

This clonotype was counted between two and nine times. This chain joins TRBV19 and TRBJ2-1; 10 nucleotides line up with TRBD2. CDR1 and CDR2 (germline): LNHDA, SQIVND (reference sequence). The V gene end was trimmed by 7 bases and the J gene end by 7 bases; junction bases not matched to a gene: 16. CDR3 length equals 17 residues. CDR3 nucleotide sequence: TGTGCCAGTACAAATCCGGGAGGGCTAGCGGGGGATAATGAGCAGTTCTTC. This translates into CASTNPGGLAGDNEQFF. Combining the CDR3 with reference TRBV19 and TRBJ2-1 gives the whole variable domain DGGITQSPKYLFRKEGQNVTLSCEQNLNHDAMYWYRQDPGQGLRLIYYSQIVNDFQKGDIAEGYSVSREKKESFPLTVTSAQKNPTAFYLCASTNPGGLAGDNEQFFGPGTRLTVL.

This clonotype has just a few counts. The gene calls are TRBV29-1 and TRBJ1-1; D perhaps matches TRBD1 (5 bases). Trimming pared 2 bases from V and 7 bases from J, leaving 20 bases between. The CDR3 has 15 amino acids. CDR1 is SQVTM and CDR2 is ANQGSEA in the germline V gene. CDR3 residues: CSVEHVGDSSGEAFF. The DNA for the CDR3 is TGCAGCGTTGAACACGTGGGGGACTCAAGTGGTGAAGCTTTCTTT.

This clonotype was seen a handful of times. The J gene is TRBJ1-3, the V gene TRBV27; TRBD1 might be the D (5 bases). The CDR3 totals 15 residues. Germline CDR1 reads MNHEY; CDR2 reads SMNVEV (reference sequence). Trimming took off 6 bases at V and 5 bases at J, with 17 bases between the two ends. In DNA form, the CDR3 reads TGTGCCAGCAGCGCCGGAAGGGGCGGAAGAAACACCATATATTTT. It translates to CASSAGRGGRNTIYF.

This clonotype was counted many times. The CDR3 sequence is CASSLVTGGLDDNEQFF. DNA of the CDR3: TGTGCCAGCAGCTTGGTGACGGGGGGGCTTGACGACAATGAGCAGTTCTTC. This chain links TRBV5-6 with TRBJ2-1; the match to TRBD2 covers 8 bases. V shed 0 bases, J shed 5 bases, and the junction held 10 bases outside the gene matches. Germline values: CDR1 SGHDT, CDR2 YYEEEE. This CDR3 contains 17 residues.

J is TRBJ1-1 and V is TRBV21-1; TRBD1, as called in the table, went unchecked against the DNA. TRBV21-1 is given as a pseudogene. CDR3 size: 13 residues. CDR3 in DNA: TGTGCCAGCAGCAAGGCGGACAGCTCTGAAGCTTTCTTT. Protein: CASSKADSSEAFF.

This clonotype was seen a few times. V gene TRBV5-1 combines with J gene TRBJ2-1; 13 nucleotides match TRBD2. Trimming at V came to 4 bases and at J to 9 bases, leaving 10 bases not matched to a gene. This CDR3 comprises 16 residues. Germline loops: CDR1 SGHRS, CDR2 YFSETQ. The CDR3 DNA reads TGCGCCAGCAGCCCCAGGACTAGCGGGAGAGGCGGTGAGCAGTTCTTC. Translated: CASSPRTSGRGGEQFF.

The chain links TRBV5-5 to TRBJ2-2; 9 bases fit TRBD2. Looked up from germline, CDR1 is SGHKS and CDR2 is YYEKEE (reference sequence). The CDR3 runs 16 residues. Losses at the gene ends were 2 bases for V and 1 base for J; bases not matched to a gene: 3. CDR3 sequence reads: CASSFLRGGNTGELFF. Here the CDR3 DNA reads TGTGCCAGCAGCTTTTTGCGGGGGGGGAACACCGGGGAGCTGTTTTTT. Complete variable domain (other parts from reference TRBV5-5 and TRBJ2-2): DAGVTQSPTHLIKTRGQQVTLRCSPISGHKSVSWYQQVLGQGPQFIFQYYEKEERGRGNFPDRFSARQFPNYSSELNVNALLLGDSALYLCASSFLRGGNTGELFFGEGSRLTVL.

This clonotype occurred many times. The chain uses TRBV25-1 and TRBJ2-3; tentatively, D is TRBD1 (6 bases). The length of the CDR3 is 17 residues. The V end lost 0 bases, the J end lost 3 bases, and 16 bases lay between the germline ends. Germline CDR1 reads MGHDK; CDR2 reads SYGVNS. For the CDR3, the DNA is TGTGCCAGCAGTGAATATAGTGGGGGCGCCGGTACAGATACGCAGTATTTT. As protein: CASSEYSGGAGTDTQYF.